The clone carrying this T cell receptor beta chain has just a few counts. Repertoires were generated with immunoSEQ multiplex PCR, while TCRdb's copy carries only in-frame clones and drops some. The sample has 55,000 to 65,000 clones; 80% to 90% are singletons. The sample originates from a study of blood T cell repertoires in COVID-19. Study in general: Acute and convalescent COVID-19 specimens originated in the United States, Italy and Spain. From T cells, B-cell-depleted T cells, or PBMCs came the material, which was cDNA or gDNA.

The CDR3 consists of 17 residues. Germline lookup yields CDR1 KGHDR and CDR2 SFDVKD. V gave up 4 bases and J gave up 3 bases; unmatched junction bases: 6. Source material: peripheral blood. The source of this sequence is a man aged 55 to 70 with active or convalescent COVID-19. The gene calls are TRBV24-1 and TRBJ2-2; 11 bases line up with TRBD1. The CDR3 nucleotides are TGTGCCACCAGTGACCCGGACAGGGGGCTAGACACCGGGGAGCTGTTTTTT. Amino acid sequence: CATSDPDRGLDTGELFF.